One and the same sample provided the 5 T cell receptor beta chains below, sequenced in a study of brain T cells in children with intractable seizures. Generated by immunoSEQ multiplex PCR, the TCRdb table keeps only in-frame clones and is missing some. This sample carries about 340,000 clones, more than 85% of them seen once, and the ten largest clones take around 5%. The time point denotes: blood from clinic visit 5 months post-surgery; TSC patient then seizure free. The specimen comprised peripheral blood, sampled 4 to 5 months after surgery. These receptors originate from a boy younger than two with tuberous sclerosis and intractable seizures.

Here the CDR3 DNA reads TGTGCCAGCAGCGTAGACAGTTCCTCTGGAAACACCATATATTTT. Protein sequence: CASSVDSSSGNTIYF. The V call is TRBV9, the J call TRBJ1-3; D unclear. The CDR3 spans 15 residues. V lost 0 bases and J 0 bases, leaving 7 bases between the germline ends. Germline CDR1 SGDLS, CDR2 YYNGEE.

The CDR3 sequence is CASSLAPEPEAFF. The CDR3 DNA reads as TGTGCCAGCAGCTTGGCTCCGGAGCCTGAAGCTTTCTTT. The rearrangement links TRBV5-6 to TRBJ1-1; D not certain. The germline V and J ends were trimmed by 0 bases and 6 bases, with 9 bases remaining between them. CDR1 and CDR2 (germline): SGHDT, YYEEEE. The CDR3 extends over 13 amino acids.

The chain has TRBV12-3 or TRBV12-4 and TRBJ2-5; D tentatively reads TRBD1 or TRBD2 (5 bases each). The CDR3 length is 13 residues. Between the trimmed V and J ends, which lost 5 bases and 5 bases, there was a span of 12 bases. The CDR3 DNA reads TGTGCCAGCAGTACGCAGGGACCCGAGACCCAGTACTTC. Protein sequence: CASSTQGPETQYF.

The V and J genes are TRBV3-1 (or the pseudogene TRBV3-2) and TRBJ1-2; D may be TRBD1 (5 bases). V was cut by 1 base and J by 6 bases, with 24 bases left in between. Germline CDR1 and CDR2: LGHDT and YNNKEL (reference sequence). The CDR3 loop spans 18 amino acids. CDR3 protein: CASSQVDFFGDPDNGYTF. CDR3 coding DNA: TGTGCCAGCAGCCAAGTGGACTTTTTTGGGGACCCAGATAATGGCTACACCTTC.

The chain recombines TRBV30 with TRBJ2-1; TRBD2 matches 7 bases. CDR1 and CDR2 (germline): GTSNPN, SVGIG (reference sequence). The CDR3 spans 16 residues. Trimming cost V 2 bases and J 5 bases; bases outside gene matches: 12. The CDR3 reads CAWSPRGGSQDNEQFF. CDR3 DNA sequence: TGTGCCTGGAGTCCCCGGGGCGGGAGCCAGGACAATGAGCAGTTCTTC.